Below are 9 T cell receptor beta chains sequenced from a single sample in a study of CD8+CD57+ T cells in acquired aplastic anemia. Both TCR beta VDJ combination and CDR3 sequence profiling were carried out. Genomic DNA was the template for this profiling. TCRdb redid the calling of the reads with MiXCR, one entry per CDR3 protein. The data show hundreds of thousands of distinct CDR3 sequences, around 68% seen once. The sequencing input was sorted CD4+, CD8+, or CD8+CD57+ T cells (not recorded which) from PBMCs. The receptors shown here come from a human donor in good health, serving as a control.

V is TRBV29-1 and J is TRBJ2-7; maybe TRBD2 (6 bases). CDR3 length: 11 amino acids. Germline CDR1 is SQVTM and CDR2 is ANQGSEA. CDR3 nucleotides: TGCGCGGGGACCATATCCTACGAGCAGTACTTC. Its translation: CAGTISYEQYF.

The chain couples TRBV7-2 to TRBJ2-7; D possibly matches TRBD1 or TRBD2 (5 bases each). Between the trimmed V and J ends, which lost 4 bases and 12 bases, there was a span of 25 bases. Per germline, CDR1 SGHTA and CDR2 FQGNSA. The CDR3 sequence is 15 residues long. The CDR3 coding sequence is TGTGCCAGCAGCTCACCAGGGACGGACCGCACAGATACGTACTTC. It specifies CASSSPGTDRTDTYF.

The genes are TRBV9 and TRBJ1-2, with 8 bases matching TRBD1. Trimming removed 7 bases from V and 10 bases from J; junction bases left unmatched: 18. CDR3 length: 15 amino acids. Germline V gene data show CDR1 as SGDLS and CDR2 as YYNGEE. As DNA, the CDR3 is TGTGCCAGCCTGGACGGACCCAGGGGGCTCAGTACCTACACCTTC. Amino acids: CASLDGPRGLSTYTF.

The chain is built from TRBV5-1 and TRBJ1-1, with a weak D call TRBD1 (6 bases). The CDR3 has 12 residues. From germline, CDR1 is SGHRS and CDR2 YFSETQ. Trimming left V 1 base short and J 12 bases short, with 13 bases between. The CDR3 region has the DNA TGCGCCAGCAGCTTGAGCAGGGGAGAATCTTTCTTT. Amino acids: CASSLSRGESFF.

The CDR3 DNA reads TGCAGTGCCCCACAGGGGGCGAACACCGGGGAGCTGTTTTTT. As protein: CSAPQGANTGELFF. The chain links TRBV20-1 to TRBJ2-2; 8 nucleotides agree with TRBD1. This CDR3 spans 14 amino acids. Germline V gene sequence: CDR1 DFQATT, CDR2 SNEGSKA (reference sequence). J was trimmed by 0 bases and V by 6 bases; bases with no gene match: 3.

The rearrangement joins TRBV5-1 to TRBJ2-7, with TRBD1 identical over 7 bases. J was trimmed by 5 bases and V by 2 bases; bases with no gene match: 7. The germline gives CDR1 SGHRS, CDR2 YFSETQ. This CDR3 contains 14 residues. The CDR3 reads CASSFRDRGNEQYF. The CDR3 nucleotides are TGCGCCAGCAGCTTCCGGGACAGAGGGAACGAGCAGTACTTC. Variable domain in full (rest from reference TRBV5-1 and TRBJ2-7): KAGVTQTPRYLIKTRGQQVTLSCSPISGHRSVSWYQQTPGQGLQFLFEYFSETQRNKGNFPGRFSGRQFSNSRSEMNVSTLELGDSALYLCASSFRDRGNEQYFGPGTRLTVT.

The V call is TRBV20-1, the J call TRBJ2-1; the D call may be TRBD1 or TRBD2 (5 bases each). Germline CDR1 and CDR2: DFQATT and SNEGSKA (reference sequence). This CDR3 spans 13 amino acids. The CDR3 DNA is TGCAGCCCTGGTGGGGGTGGTTACAATGAGCAGTTCTTC. It translates to CSPGGGGYNEQFF.

Many counts were recorded for this clonotype. Here the CDR3 DNA reads TGTGCCTGGAGTGTACAGGACACCATATATTTT. Protein product: CAWSVQDTIYF. The J gene is TRBJ1-3, the V gene TRBV30; D perhaps matches TRBD1 (5 bases). Trimming took 0 bases from V and 8 from J, leaving 5 bases between them. The CDR3 totals 11 residues. CDR1 is GTSNPN, CDR2 SVGIG, per germline (reference sequence).

Notes on this clonotype: The conserved closing phenylalanine or tryptophan is absent in this CDR3, likely reflecting a read error. The genes are TRBV12-3 or TRBV12-4 and TRBJ2-7; 11 positions agree with TRBD2. CDR3 length equals 16 residues. The ends lost 2 bases at V and 1 base at J; junction bases unmatched: 4. In DNA form, the CDR3 reads TGTGCCAGCAGTTTATTCTGGACTAGCGGGTCCTACGAGCAGTACCTC. This encodes CASSLFWTSGSYEQYL.